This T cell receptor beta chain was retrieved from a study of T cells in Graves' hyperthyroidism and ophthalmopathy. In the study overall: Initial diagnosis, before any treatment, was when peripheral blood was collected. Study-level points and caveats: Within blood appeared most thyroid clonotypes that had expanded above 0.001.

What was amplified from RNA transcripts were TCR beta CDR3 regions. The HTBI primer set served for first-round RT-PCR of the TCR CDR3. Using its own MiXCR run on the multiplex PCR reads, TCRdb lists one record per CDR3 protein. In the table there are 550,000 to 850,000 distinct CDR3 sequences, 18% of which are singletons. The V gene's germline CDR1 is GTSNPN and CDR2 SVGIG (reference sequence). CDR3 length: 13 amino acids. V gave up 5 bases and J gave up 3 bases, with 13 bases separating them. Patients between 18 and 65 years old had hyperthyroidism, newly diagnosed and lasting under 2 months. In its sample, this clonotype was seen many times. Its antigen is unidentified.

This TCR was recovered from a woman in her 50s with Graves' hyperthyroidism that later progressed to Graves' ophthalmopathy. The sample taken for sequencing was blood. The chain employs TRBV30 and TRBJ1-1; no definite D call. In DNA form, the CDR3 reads TGTGCCTGGGGACCCTTTTCGGACACTGAAGCTTTCTTT. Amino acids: CAWGPFSDTEAFF.